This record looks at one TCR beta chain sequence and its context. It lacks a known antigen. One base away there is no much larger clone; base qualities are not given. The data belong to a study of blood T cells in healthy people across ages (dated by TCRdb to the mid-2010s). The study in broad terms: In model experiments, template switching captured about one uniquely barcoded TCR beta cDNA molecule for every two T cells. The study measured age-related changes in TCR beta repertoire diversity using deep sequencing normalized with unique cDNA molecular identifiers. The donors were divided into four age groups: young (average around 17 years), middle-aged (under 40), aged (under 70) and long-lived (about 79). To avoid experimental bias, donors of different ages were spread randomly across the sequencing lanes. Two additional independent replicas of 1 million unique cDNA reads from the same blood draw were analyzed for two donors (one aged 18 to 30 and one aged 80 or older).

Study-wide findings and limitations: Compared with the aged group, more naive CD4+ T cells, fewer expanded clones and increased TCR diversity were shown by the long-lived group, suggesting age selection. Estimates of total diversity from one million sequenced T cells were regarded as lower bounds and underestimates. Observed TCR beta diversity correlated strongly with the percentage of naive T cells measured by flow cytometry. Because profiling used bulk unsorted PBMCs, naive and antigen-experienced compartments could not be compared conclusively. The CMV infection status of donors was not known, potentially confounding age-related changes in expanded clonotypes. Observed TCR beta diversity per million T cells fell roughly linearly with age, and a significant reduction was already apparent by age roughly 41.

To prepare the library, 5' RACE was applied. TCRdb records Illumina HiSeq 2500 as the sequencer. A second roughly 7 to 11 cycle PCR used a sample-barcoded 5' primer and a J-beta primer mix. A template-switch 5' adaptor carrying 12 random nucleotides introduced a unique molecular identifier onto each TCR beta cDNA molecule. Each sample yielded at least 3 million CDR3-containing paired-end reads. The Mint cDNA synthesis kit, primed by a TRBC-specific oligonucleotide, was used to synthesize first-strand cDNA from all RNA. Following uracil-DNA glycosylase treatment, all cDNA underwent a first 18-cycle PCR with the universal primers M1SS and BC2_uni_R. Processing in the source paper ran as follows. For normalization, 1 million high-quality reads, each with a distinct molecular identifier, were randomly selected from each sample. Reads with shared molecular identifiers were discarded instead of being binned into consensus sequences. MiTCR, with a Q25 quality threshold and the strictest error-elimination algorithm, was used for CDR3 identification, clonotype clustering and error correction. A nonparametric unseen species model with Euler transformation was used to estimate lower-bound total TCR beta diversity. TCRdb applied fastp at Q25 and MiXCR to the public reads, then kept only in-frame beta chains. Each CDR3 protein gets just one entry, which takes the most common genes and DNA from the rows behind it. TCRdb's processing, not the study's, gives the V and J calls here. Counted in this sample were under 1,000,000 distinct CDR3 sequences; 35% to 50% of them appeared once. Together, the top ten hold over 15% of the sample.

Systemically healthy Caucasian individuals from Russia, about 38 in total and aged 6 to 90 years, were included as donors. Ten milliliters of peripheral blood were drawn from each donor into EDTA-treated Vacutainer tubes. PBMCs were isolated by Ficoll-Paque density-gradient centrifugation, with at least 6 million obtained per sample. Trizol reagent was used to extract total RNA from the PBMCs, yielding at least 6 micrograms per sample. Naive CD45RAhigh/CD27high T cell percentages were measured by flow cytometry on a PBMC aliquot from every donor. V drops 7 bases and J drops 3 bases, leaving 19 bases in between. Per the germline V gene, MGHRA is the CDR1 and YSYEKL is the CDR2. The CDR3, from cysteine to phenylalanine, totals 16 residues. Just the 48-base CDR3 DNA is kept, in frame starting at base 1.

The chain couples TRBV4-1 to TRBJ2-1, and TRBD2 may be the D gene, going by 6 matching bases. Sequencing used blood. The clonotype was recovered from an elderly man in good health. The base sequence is TGCGCCAGCAACCTCGACGGGACTGAAGTCTACAATGAGCAGTTCTTC. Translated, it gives CASNLDGTEVYNEQFF.